One and the same sample provided the 11 T cell receptor beta chains below, sequenced in a study of blood T cell repertoires in COVID-19 (TCRdb year 2020). The library was generated by the immunoSEQ multiplex PCR assay. The table comes from immuneACCESS by way of TCRdb, which keeps in-frame sequences with V and J called. Part of the clones is missing from these tables; in studies checked, under half for an unresolved V gene and the rest for unknown reasons. The sample data list under 300,000 clones, and roughly nine tenths of these were observed just once. The biggest ten clones account for approximately 1.2% of the sample. Material for sequencing was PBMCs or T cells enriched from blood (not recorded which). The receptors originated from a human donor in a cohort exposed to, infected with or recovered from COVID-19 (not recorded which). The donor label of this sample is uncertain.

J is TRBJ2-5 and V is TRBV7-3; possibly TRBD2 for D (7 bases). The CDR3 has 18 residues. V shed 5 bases and J shed 5 bases, with 27 bases lying between them. Per the germline V gene, CDR1 is SGHTA and CDR2 is FQGTGA. CDR3 coding DNA: TGTGCCAGCAGCCCCCGGTATCCGCGGGGGCTTGCATATGAGACCCAGTACTTC. This translates into CASSPRYPRGLAYETQYF.

The chain is built from TRBV9 and TRBJ2-1, with TRBD1 matching 8 bases. The germline V gene encodes CDR1 SGDLS and CDR2 YYNGEE. The CDR3 totals 14 residues. V lost 4 bases to trimming and J lost 7 bases; unmatched junction nucleotides: 7. The CDR3, as DNA: TGTGCCAGCAGCCCCGGACAGGGAAGGAATGAGCAGTTCTTC. This codes for CASSPGQGRNEQFF.

The chain recombines TRBV7-9 with TRBJ1-2; perhaps TRBD1 as D (6 bases). Germline V gene lookup returns CDR1 SEHNR and CDR2 FQNEAQ (reference sequence). This CDR3 is built from 14 residues. V was trimmed by 1 base and J by 3 bases, leaving 9 bases between them. CDR3 sequence (DNA): TGTGCCAGCAGCTTAGAACAGGGAGACTATGGCTACACCTTC. Protein: CASSLEQGDYGYTF.

The chain links TRBV27 to TRBJ1-1; no reliable D call. The germline gives CDR1 MNHEY, CDR2 SMNVEV (reference sequence). Trimming removed 0 bases from V and 7 bases from J, with 12 bases in between. The CDR3 loop spans 14 amino acids. CDR3: CASSLSAGILEAFF. In DNA form, the CDR3 reads TGTGCCAGCAGTTTATCGGCAGGAATTCTTGAAGCTTTCTTT.

The chain joins TRBV5-1 to TRBJ2-3, with D maybe TRBD1 (6 bases). The V end lost 2 bases, the J end lost 2 bases, and 9 bases lay between the germline ends. The CDR3 has 14 residues. The V gene's germline CDR1 is SGHRS and CDR2 YFSETQ. Written as DNA, the CDR3 is TGCGCCAGCAGCTTCGGGACACCCACAGATACGCAGTATTTT. Protein product: CASSFGTPTDTQYF.

The V call is TRBV7-8, the J call TRBJ1-1, with D hard to call. V lost 0 bases, J lost 1 base, and 6 bases lay in between. The CDR3 is made up of 14 amino acids. Germline assignment: CDR1 SGHVS and CDR2 FQNEAQ. The CDR3: CASSLAGGNTEAFF. The CDR3 DNA follows: TGTGCCAGCAGCTTAGCTGGAGGGAACACTGAAGCTTTCTTT. The full variable domain, completed using reference TRBV7-8 and TRBJ1-1, is GAGVSQSPRYKVAKRGQDVALRCDPISGHVSLFWYQQALGQGPEFLTYFQNEAQLDKSGLPSDRFFAERPEGSVSTLKIQRTQQEDSAVYLCASSLAGGNTEAFFGQGTRLTVV.

The rearrangement joins TRBV5-4 to TRBJ1-6; no clear D gene. This CDR3 is 15 amino acids long. The ends were cut back, 7 bases at V and 6 bases at J, with 17 bases in the middle. The germline CDR1 and CDR2 sequences are SGHNT and YYREEE (reference sequence). The CDR3 reads CASGFLGGTNSPLHF. Written as DNA, the CDR3 is TGTGCCAGCGGATTTCTCGGCGGTACTAATTCACCCCTCCACTTT.

The J gene is TRBJ1-1, the V gene TRBV19, with D perhaps TRBD1 (5 bases). This CDR3 contains 14 residues. Trimming shortened V by 3 bases and J by 7 bases, and 15 bases separated the two germline ends. Looked up from germline, CDR1 is LNHDA and CDR2 is SQIVND (reference sequence). The CDR3 region has the DNA TGTGCCAGTAGTATCGGGCCTCCCAGGGATGAAGCTTTCTTT. Translating it yields CASSIGPPRDEAFF.

The chain links TRBV5-1 to TRBJ2-4; the D gene is possibly TRBD1 (6 bases). V lost 4 bases and J 0 bases, leaving 8 bases between the germline ends. Germline-derived CDR1 and CDR2 are SGHRS and YFSETQ. The CDR3 has 14 residues. The CDR3 here is CASSVTGAKNIQYF. The CDR3 DNA follows: TGCGCCAGCAGCGTGACAGGAGCCAAAAACATTCAGTACTTC.

The chain couples TRBV6-5 to TRBJ1-2, with 7 bases identical to TRBD1. The germline CDR1 and CDR2 sequences are MNHEY and SVGAGI. The J segment lost 3 bases and the V segment lost 5 bases, leaving 6 bases of the junction unmatched. CDR3 length equals 14 residues. The CDR3 protein is CASSTSGTDYGYTF. The CDR3 bases are TGTGCCAGCAGTACGTCCGGGACAGACTATGGCTACACCTTC.

This rearrangement joins TRBV7-9 to TRBJ1-1; unclear D gene. This CDR3 is built from 11 residues. V was cut by 4 bases and J by 6 bases, with 6 bases left in between. CDR1 and CDR2 from the germline V gene are SEHNR and FQNEAQ (reference sequence). The CDR3 DNA is TGTGCCAGCAGCTCAATCCCTGAAGCTTTCTTT. Translation gives CASSSIPEAFF.